The sequence of this TCR beta chain was determined in a study of cytomegalovirus exposure and HLA in healthy donors. Study summary: An early data release held tens of millions of unique TCRs from HLA-typed donors.

With 60 Vbeta and 13 Jbeta primers, the PCR was carried out. Sequencing was performed with immunoSEQ multiplex PCR; in TCRdb, only in-frame clones are kept and a portion is missing. This sample yields around 150,000 clones, of which roughly four fifths are seen a single time; about 3.9% belongs to the top ten. The ends were cut back, 3 bases at V and 7 bases at J, with 12 bases in the middle. The CDR3 totals 13 residues. The germline CDR1 and CDR2 sequences are SGHDN and FVKESK. Study outcomes and limitations: Later analysis reportedly placed an Asian-associated ancestry cluster below the roughly 700-donor mean in N-insertions. A list of 164 TCR beta chains associated with cytomegalovirus was given.

As for this clone: Its target is not known.

This receptor was identified in a man aged 40-55 years in good health and CMV-seropositive. Sequencing used PBMCs. This rearrangement joins TRBV14 to TRBJ1-1; TRBD1 is a possible D gene (5 bases). The CDR3 region has the DNA TGTGCCAGCAGCCAGCGGGGGTACAATGAAGCTTTCTTT. The encoded protein is CASSQRGYNEAFF.